This entry is about one TCR beta chain. The data stem from a study of blood T cell repertoires in COVID-19. TCRdb's copy holds only in-frame clones and misses some; the assay was immunoSEQ multiplex PCR. This sample has around 130,000 clones; roughly 85% occur once, and the top ten carry roughly 2.9%. V was shortened by 5 bases and J by 9 bases, with 8 bases between the two germline ends. This CDR3 has 11 amino acids. Per the germline V gene, CDR1 is LNHDA and CDR2 is SQIVND (reference sequence). The origin of this receptor is a man between 50 and 59 years old with acute or convalescent COVID-19. Source material: peripheral blood. V gene TRBV19 combines with J gene TRBJ2-1; a possible D gene is TRBD1 (5 bases). The DNA of the CDR3 is TGTGCCAGTAGTGGCAGGGTTGAGCAGTTCTTC. This gives the protein CASSGRVEQFF.